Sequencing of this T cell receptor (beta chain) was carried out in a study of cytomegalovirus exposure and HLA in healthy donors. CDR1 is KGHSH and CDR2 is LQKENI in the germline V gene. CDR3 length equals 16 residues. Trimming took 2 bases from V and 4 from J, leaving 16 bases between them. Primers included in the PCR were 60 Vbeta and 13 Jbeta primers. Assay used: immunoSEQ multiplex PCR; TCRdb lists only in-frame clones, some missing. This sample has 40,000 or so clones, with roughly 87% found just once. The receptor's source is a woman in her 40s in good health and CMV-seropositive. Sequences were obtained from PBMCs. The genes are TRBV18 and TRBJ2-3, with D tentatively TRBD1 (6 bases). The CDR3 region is CASSPVLAGDADTQYF. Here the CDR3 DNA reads TGTGCCAGCTCACCAGTATTGGCAGGGGATGCAGATACGCAGTATTTT.